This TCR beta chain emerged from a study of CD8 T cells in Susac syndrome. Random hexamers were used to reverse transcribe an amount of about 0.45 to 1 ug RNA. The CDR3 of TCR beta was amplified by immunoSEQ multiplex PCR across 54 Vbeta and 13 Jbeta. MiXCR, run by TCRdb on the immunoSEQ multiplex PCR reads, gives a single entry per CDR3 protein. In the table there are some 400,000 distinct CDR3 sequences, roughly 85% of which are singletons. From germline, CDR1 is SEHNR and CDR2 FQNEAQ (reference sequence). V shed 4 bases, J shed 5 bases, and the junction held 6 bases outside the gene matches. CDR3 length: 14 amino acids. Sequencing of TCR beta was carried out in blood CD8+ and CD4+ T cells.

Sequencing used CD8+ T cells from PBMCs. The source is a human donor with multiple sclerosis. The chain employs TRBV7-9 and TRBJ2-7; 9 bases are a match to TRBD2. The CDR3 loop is CASSSGLAEDEQYF. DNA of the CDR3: TGTGCCAGCAGCTCGGGACTAGCCGAGGACGAGCAGTACTTC.